This TCR beta chain was sequenced for a study of early T cells in non-severe SARS-CoV-2 infection. The overall study: Unsorted whole blood bulk RNA was sequenced, with unpaired chains.

Notes on this clonotype: Antigen unknown.

Regarding the study as a whole: There was a bias toward anti-spike CD8 responses in VDJdb matching, which missed private and CD4 specificities.

Trimming at V came to 2 bases and at J to 5 bases, leaving 4 bases not matched to a gene. CDR1 is SGHRS, CDR2 YFSETQ, per germline. The CDR3 covers 14 residues. Individual cDNA molecules received unique molecular identifiers during library preparation. Each CDR3 protein gets one entry after TCRdb re-called the 5' RACE reads with MiXCR. This table has about 77,000 distinct CDR3 sequences, roughly 16% appearing once. V and J are TRBV5-1 and TRBJ2-7; 10 nucleotides agree with TRBD2. Sequenced input: whole blood. The source is an adult who was a healthcare worker with PCR-confirmed SARS-CoV-2 infection or an uninfected control (not recorded which). In nucleotides, the CDR3 is TGCGCCAGCAGCTTAGCGGGAGGGCCGGACGAGCAGTACTTC. Its translation is CASSLAGGPDEQYF.